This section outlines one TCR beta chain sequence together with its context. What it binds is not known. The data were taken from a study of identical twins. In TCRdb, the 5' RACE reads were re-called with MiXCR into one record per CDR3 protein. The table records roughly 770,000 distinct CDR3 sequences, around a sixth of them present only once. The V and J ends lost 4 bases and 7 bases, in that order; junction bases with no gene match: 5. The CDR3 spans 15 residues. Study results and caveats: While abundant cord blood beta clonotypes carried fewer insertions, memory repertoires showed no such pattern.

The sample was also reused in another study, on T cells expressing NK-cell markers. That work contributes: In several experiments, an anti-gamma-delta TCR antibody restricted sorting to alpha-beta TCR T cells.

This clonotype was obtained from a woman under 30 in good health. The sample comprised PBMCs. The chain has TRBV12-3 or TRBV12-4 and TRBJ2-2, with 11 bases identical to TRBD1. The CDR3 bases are TGTGCCAGCAGTTCGAGGACAGGGGGCAACGGGGAGCTGTTTTTT. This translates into CASSSRTGGNGELFF.